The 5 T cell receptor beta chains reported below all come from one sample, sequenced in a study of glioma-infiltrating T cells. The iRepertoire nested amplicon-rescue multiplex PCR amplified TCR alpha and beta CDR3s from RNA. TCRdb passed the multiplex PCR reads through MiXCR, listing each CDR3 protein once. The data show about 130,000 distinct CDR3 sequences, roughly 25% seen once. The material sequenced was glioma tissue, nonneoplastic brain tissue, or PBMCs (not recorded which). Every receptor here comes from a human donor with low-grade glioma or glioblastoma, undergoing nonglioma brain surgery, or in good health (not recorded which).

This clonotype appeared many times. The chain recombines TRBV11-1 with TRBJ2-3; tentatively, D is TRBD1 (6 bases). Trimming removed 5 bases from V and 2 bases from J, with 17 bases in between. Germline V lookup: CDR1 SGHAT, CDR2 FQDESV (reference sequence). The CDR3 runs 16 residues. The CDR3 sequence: CASSLWGTSPTDTQYF. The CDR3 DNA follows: TGTGCCAGCAGCCTTTGGGGGACATCCCCCACAGATACGCAGTATTTT.

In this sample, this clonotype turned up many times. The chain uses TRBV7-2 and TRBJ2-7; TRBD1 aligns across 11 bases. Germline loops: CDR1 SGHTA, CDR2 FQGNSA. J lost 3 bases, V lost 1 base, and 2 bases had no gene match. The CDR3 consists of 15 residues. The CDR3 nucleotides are TGTGCCAGCAGCTTAGTAGGGACAGGGGGCTACGAGCAGTACTTC. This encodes CASSLVGTGGYEQYF.

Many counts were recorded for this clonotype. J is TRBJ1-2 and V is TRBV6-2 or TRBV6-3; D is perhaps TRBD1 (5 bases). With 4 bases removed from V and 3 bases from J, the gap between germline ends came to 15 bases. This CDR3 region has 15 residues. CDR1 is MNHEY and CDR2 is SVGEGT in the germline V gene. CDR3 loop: CASSSGPRAYYGYTF. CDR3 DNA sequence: TGTGCCAGCAGTTCAGGCCCCAGGGCCTACTATGGCTACACCTTC.

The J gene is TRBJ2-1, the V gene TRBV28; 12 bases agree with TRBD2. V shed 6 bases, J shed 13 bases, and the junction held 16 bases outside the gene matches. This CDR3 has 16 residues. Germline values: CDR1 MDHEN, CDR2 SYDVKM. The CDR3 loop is CASSPRLAGVDGEQFF. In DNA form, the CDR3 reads TGTGCCAGCAGCCCTAGACTAGCGGGAGTGGACGGTGAACAGTTCTTC.

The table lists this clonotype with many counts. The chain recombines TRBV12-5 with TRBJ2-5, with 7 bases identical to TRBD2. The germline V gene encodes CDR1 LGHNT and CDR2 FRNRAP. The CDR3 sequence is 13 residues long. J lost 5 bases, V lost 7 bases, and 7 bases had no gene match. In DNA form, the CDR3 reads TGTGCTAGTGAGGGGACTAACATGGAGACCCAGTACTTC. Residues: CASEGTNMETQYF.